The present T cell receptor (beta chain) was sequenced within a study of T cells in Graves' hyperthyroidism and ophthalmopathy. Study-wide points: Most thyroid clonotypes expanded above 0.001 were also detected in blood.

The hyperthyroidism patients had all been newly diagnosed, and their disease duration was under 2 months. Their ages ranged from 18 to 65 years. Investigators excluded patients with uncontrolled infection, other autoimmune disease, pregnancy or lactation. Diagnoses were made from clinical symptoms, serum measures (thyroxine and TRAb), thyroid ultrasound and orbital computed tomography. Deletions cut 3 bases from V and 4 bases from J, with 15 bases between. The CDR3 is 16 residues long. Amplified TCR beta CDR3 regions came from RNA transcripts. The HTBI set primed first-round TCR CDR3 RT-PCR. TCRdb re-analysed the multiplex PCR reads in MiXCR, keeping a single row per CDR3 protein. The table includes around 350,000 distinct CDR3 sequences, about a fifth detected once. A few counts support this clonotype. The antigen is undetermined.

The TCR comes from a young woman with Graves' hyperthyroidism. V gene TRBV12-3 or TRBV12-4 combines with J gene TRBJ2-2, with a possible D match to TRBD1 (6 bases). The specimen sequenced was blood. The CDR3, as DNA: TGTGCCAGCAGTTTCTCTGGGGGCAGGAGCACCGGGGAGCTGTTTTTT. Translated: CASSFSGGRSTGELFF.